Following are 17 T cell receptor delta chains from one sample sequenced in a study of γδ T cells in repeated Plasmodium falciparum infection. TCRdb made new clone calls on the multiplex PCR reads using CATT. Seen here are tens of thousands of delta-chain clones, almost 1.5% observed once, and the top ten hold roughly 9.5%. Vgamma9/Vdelta2+ and Vdelta2-negative gammadelta T cells were flow-sorted from PBMC for bulk sequencing. Sequencing input: gamma-delta T cells from blood. The receptor set was obtained from a pool of human donors (malaria-infected and uninfected, not separated).

Points on this clone: The protein given by TCRdb reflects a much larger clone and differs at residue 10 from this DNA's translation, likely from a read error; the protein shown is the DNA's translation. This chain connects TRDV3 to TRDJ1, with 8 bases that match TRDD3. Here the J gene came from matching the DNA to germline, since TCRdb omits it. Germline CDR1 and CDR2: TVYSNPD and GDNSRS (reference sequence). This CDR3 spans 16 amino acids. V was pared by 2 bases and J by 0 bases, with 11 bases of the junction left unmatched. The CDR3 loop is CAFFGIRTSHTDKLIF. CDR3 sequence (DNA): TGTGCCTTTTTCGGGATACGCACCTCGCACACCGATAAACTCATCTTT.

This clone was seen many times. The chain recombines TRDV1 with TRDJ1, with a weak D call TRDD3 (6 bases). CDR1 is TSWWSYY and CDR2 is QGS in the germline V gene. V gave up 4 bases and J gave up 1 base, with 19 bases separating them. CDR3 length: 17 amino acids. The CDR3 here is CALGAHHLGICTDKLIF. CDR3 DNA sequence: TGTGCTCTTGGGGCGCACCACCTGGGGATTTGCACCGATAAACTCATCTTT.

A few counts support this clone. The protein TCRdb gives is from a much larger clone and does not agree with this DNA's translation at residue 14, likely a read error; the protein shown here comes from the DNA. The chain links TRDV1 to TRDJ1; 9 nucleotides line up with TRDD2. Per germline, CDR1 TSWWSYY and CDR2 QGS. The CDR3 is 23 amino acids. V shed 6 bases and J 1 base; nucleotides not matched to a gene: 30. The CDR3 protein is CALGQKGPSYVGGHSLGTDKLIF. The CDR3 DNA reads TGTGCTCTTGGCCAAAAAGGGCCTTCCTACGTTGGTGGGCATTCGCTCGGCACCGATAAACTCATCTTT.

This clone has only a few counts. TCRdb shows a much larger clone's protein in place of this DNA's translation, and the two differ at residue 23, likely through a read error; the protein shown is translated from the DNA. J is TRDJ1 and V is TRDV1, with 12 positions matching TRDD3. CDR3 length equals 25 residues. The germline CDR1 and CDR2 sequences are TSWWSYY and QGS. CDR3 nucleotide sequence: TGTGCTCTTGGTGGTACCCACGGGAGCAACTACTGGGGGATACCCCCATCCTTGTACACCGATAAACCCATCTTT. Encoded protein: CALGGTHGSNYWGIPPSLYTDKPIF.

As for this clone: The protein given by TCRdb reflects a much larger clone and differs at residue 18 from this DNA's translation, likely from a read error; the protein shown is the DNA's translation. The chain uses TRDV1 and TRDJ1; 9 nucleotides line up with TRDD3. CDR3 length equals 22 residues. Per germline, CDR1 TSWWSYY and CDR2 QGS. This chain's CDR3 is CALVGLLGDWIPYPSYTNKLIF. The CDR3 DNA reads as TGTGCTCTTGTCGGCTTACTGGGGGACTGGATACCATACCCATCGTACACCAATAAACTCATCTTT.

This clone occurred a few times. TCRdb attributes to this sequence the protein of a much larger clone, which differs from the DNA translation at residue 7; a read error is likely, and the protein displayed is translated from the DNA. The DNA for the CDR3 is TGTGCCTGTGACGACATGGCCCCGGGACGGGATAGGGGACTCATCTTT. Its translation is CACDDMAPGRDRGLIF. The J gene is TRDJ1, the V gene TRDV2; D possibly corresponds to TRDD3 (6 bases). V lost 3 bases and J 10 bases, leaving 26 bases between the germline ends. Germline CDR1 and CDR2: GEAIGNYY and EKD. The CDR3 is 16 residues long.

In this sample, this clone turned up a few times. A single base is all that separates this from a far larger clone, so a read error is likely. Other nucleotide sequences in the sample specify the same CDR3. The rearrangement links TRDV2 to TRDJ1; D perhaps matches TRDD3 (5 bases). Because TCRdb records no J gene, it was assigned here through a match of the DNA to germline. CDR1 and CDR2 from the germline V gene are GEAIGNYY and EKD. CDR3 length: 15 amino acids. CDR3 nucleotides: TGTGCCTGTGACCAGTGGGGCCTTTACACTGATAAACTCATCTTT. Residues: CACDQWGLYTDKLIF.

This clone has only a few counts. This DNA's translation differs at residue 5 from TCRdb's protein, which comes from a much larger clone; a read error is likely, and the protein shown is translated from the DNA. The chain combines TRDV1 with TRDJ1, with D perhaps TRDD3 (5 bases). TCRdb gives no J gene; it was assigned here by matching the DNA to germline. Germline V gene sequence: CDR1 TSWWSYY, CDR2 QGS. This CDR3 is built from 23 residues. CDR3 protein: CALGKLWGGPVIRGQGDTDKLIF. CDR3 bases: TGTGCTCTTGGGAAACTGTGGGGTGGTCCCGTAATCAGAGGTCAGGGGGACACCGATAAACTCATCTTT.

In this sample, this clone turned up a few times. A far bigger clonotype differs at one base, so this is likely a read error. The sample has other DNA sequences that encode this CDR3 too. The chain carries TRDV3 and TRDJ1; D gene unclear. V lost 1 base and J lost 3, with 27 bases in between. CDR3 length: 18 amino acids. Germline CDR1 TVYSNPD, CDR2 GDNSRS (reference sequence). CDR3 protein: CAFMDSRSAERRADKLIF. DNA for the CDR3: TGTGCCTTTATGGATTCGAGGAGCGCCGAACGCAGGGCCGATAAACTCATCTTT.

As concerns this clone: Translating this DNA gives a protein that differs at residue 4 from the TCRdb one, which belongs to a much larger clone; a read error is likely, and the protein shown is this translation. The chain recombines TRDV1 with TRDJ1, with D perhaps TRDD3 (7 bases). No J segment appears in TCRdb, so it was assigned here by matching the sequence to germline. The CDR3 loop spans 26 amino acids. In germline, CDR1 is TSWWSYY, CDR2 QGS. The CDR3 region is CALEELHNQNLLPKPTGDPDTDKLIF. CDR3 bases: TGTGCTCTTGAGGAACTCCATAACCAAAACCTCCTACCTAAGCCTACTGGGGACCCTGACACCGATAAACTCATCTTT.

Points on this clone: TCRdb assigns this DNA the protein of a much larger clone, which departs from its translation at residue 15; this likely reflects a read error, and the protein shown comes from translating the DNA. The V gene is TRDV1, the J gene TRDJ1; maybe TRDD3 (6 bases). Germline assignment: CDR1 TSWWSYY and CDR2 QGS. This CDR3 comprises 18 residues. CDR3 sequence reads: CALGESRVRLGIPDELIF. The CDR3 bases are TGTGCTCTTGGGGAAAGTCGGGTACGTTTGGGGATTCCCGATGAACTCATCTTT.

On this clone itself: This DNA's translation differs at residue 7 from TCRdb's protein, which comes from a much larger clone; a read error is likely, and the protein shown is translated from the DNA. The chain links TRDV1 to TRDJ1, with 7 bases matching TRDD3. TCRdb carries no J gene annotation; the J gene was assigned here by matching the DNA with germline. Germline V gene sequence: CDR1 TSWWSYY, CDR2 QGS. After removal of 1 base from V and 2 bases from J, the junction contained 28 bases not matched to a gene. The CDR3 contains 23 residues. CDR3 bases: TGTGCTCTTGGGGAACAGGACCTAAACCTGTACTGGGGAACCAGTGGGGGGACCGATAAACTCATCTTT. Encoded protein: CALGEQDLNLYWGTSGGTDKLIF.

This clone has just a few counts. TCRdb's protein, taken from a much larger clone, differs from this DNA's translation at residue 10, likely owing to a read error; the protein displayed comes from the DNA. The J gene is TRDJ2, the V gene TRDV1; TRDD1 is a possible D gene (5 bases). TCRdb offers no J gene call, so here the DNA was matched to germline to obtain one. Trimming pared 1 base from V and 11 bases from J, leaving 14 bases between. CDR3 length equals 14 residues. Per the germline V gene, CDR1 is TSWWSYY and CDR2 is QGS. The CDR3 nucleotides are TGTGCTCTTGGGGAACCCCCTCGAAATCTTCAACTCTTCTTT. This encodes CALGEPPRNLQLFF.

This clone was observed a few times. The protein that TCRdb holds for this DNA derives from a much larger clone and differs from the translated DNA at residue 3, which likely indicates a read error; the protein shown here is translated from the DNA. The rearrangement joins TRDV1 to TRDJ1; TRDD3 aligns across 8 bases. The CDR3 loop spans 26 amino acids. The germline V gene encodes CDR1 TSWWSYY and CDR2 QGS. CDR3 nucleotide sequence: TGTGCTCCTGGGGAACTGGGGAGGGGCCTTCCCACGCCCTGGGGGAGAAACCTGATGTACACCGATAAACTCATCTTT. Protein product: CAPGELGRGLPTPWGRNLMYTDKLIF.

At least ten counts were recorded for this clone. This chain joins TRDV2 and TRDJ1; a weak D match, TRDD3 (6 bases). The J gene comes from matching the DNA to germline here; TCRdb lacks it. The CDR3 runs to 17 residues. Germline V CDR1 and CDR2: GEAIGNYY, EKD. Trimming pared 3 bases from V and 6 bases from J, leaving 25 bases between. CDR3 DNA sequence: TGTGCCTGTGACGGGGTATCGGGGGACGCCGAATTTAATAAACTCATCTTT. This sequence encodes CACDGVSGDAEFNKLIF.

The table lists this clone with a few counts. This sequence joins TRDV1 and TRDJ1; 8 nucleotides match TRDD2. No J gene was available from TCRdb, and it was assigned here by a germline match of the DNA. This CDR3 has 24 residues. Germline CDR1 is TSWWSYY and CDR2 is QGS. The V segment lost 1 base and the J segment 0 bases; nucleotides outside the gene matches: 28. In DNA, the CDR3 is TGTGCTCTTGGGGAACCTCTTAGGGACCTTCCTAATGGTAGGATCCACTCCTACACCGATAAACTCATCTTT. It codes for CALGEPLRDLPNGRIHSYTDKLIF.

This clone was recorded a few times. The protein TCRdb gives is from a much larger clone and does not agree with this DNA's translation at residue 13, likely a read error; the protein shown here comes from the DNA. The gene calls are TRAV38-2/DV8 and TRDJ1, with 11 positions matching TRDD3. No J segment appears in TCRdb, so it was assigned here by matching the sequence to germline. This CDR3 is built from 18 residues. The trim removed 5 bases at V and 5 bases at J, leaving 17 bases unmatched. Germline lookup yields CDR1 TSESDYY and CDR2 QEAYKQQN. DNA of the CDR3: TGTGCTTATAGCTCCGGAGAATCACTGGGGGATAGTGCGGATAAACTCATCTTT. Translated: CAYSSGESLGDSADKLIF.